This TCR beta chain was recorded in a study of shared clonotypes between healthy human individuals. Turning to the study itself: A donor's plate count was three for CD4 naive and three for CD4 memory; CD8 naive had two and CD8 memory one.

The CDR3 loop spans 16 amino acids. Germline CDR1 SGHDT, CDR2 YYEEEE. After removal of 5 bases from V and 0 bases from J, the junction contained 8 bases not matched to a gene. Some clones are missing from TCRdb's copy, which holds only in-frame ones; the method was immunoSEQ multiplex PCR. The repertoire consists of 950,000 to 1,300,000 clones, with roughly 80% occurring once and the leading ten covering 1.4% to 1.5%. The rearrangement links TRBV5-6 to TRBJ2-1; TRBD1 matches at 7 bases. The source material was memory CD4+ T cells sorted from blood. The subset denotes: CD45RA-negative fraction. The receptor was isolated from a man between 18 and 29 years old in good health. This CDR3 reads CASRHSRDSSYNEQFF. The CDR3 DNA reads TGTGCCAGCAGACACAGCCGGGACAGCTCCTACAATGAGCAGTTCTTC. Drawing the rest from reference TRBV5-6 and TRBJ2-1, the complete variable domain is DAGVTQSPTHLIKTRGQQVTLRCSPKSGHDTVSWYQQALGQGPQFIFQYYEEEERQRGNFPDRFSGHQFPNYSSELNVNALLLGDSALYLCASRHSRDSSYNEQFFGPGTRLTVL.